This entry lists 14 T cell receptor beta chains sequenced from one sample in a study of cytomegalovirus exposure and HLA in healthy donors. Sequenced by immunoSEQ multiplex PCR; TCRdb stores in-frame clones only, minus some. Seen here are over 120,000 clones, 70% to 90% observed once, and the top ten hold roughly 6.4%. Sequenced input: PBMCs. The origin of the receptors is a woman aged 25-40 years in good health and CMV-seropositive.

The rearrangement uses TRBV6-5 and TRBJ2-1; D not resolved. This CDR3 has 11 amino acids. Germline V gives CDR1 MNHEY, CDR2 SVGAGI. Trimming took 2 bases from V and 10 from J, leaving 6 bases between them. The CDR3 nucleotides read TGTGCCAGCAGTTACGCCCAGGAGCAGTTCTTC. Translated: CASSYAQEQFF.

The rearrangement uses TRBV19 and TRBJ2-3, with D possibly matching TRBD1 (6 bases). The germline V gene has CDR1 LNHDA and CDR2 SQIVND (reference sequence). The CDR3 totals 12 residues. Trimming left V 6 bases short and J 6 bases short, with 10 bases between. CDR3 DNA sequence: TGTGCCAGTAGGAGTAGGGGGGATACGCAGTATTTT. Residues: CASRSRGDTQYF.

On this clone itself: Other DNA sequences in the sample encode the same CDR3. The chain employs TRBV7-9 and TRBJ1-2; 7 bases are a match to TRBD1. V was clipped by 1 base and J by 2 bases; unmatched bases: 1. The germline V gene encodes CDR1 SEHNR and CDR2 FQNEAQ (reference sequence). CDR3 length: 14 amino acids. The CDR3 nucleotides are TGTGCCAGCAGCTTAGGACAGGGAAACTATGGCTACACCTTC. Translation gives CASSLGQGNYGYTF.

J is TRBJ2-5 and V is TRBV9; the match to TRBD2 covers 12 bases. Trimming took 4 bases from V and 13 from J; bases not matched to a gene: 8. Germline values: CDR1 SGDLS, CDR2 YYNGEE. The CDR3 runs 13 residues. CDR3 amino acids: CASSILAGGERYF. The CDR3 DNA is TGTGCCAGCAGCATACTAGCGGGGGGTGAAAGGTACTTC.

The rearrangement links TRBV28 to TRBJ2-7, with TRBD2 identical over 9 bases. After removal of 6 bases from V and 7 bases from J, the junction contained 10 bases not matched to a gene. Germline CDR1 and CDR2: MDHEN and SYDVKM. This CDR3 region has 14 residues. CDR3 sequence reads: CASSTPGLAGEQYF. The CDR3 DNA reads as TGTGCCAGCAGCACCCCGGGGCTAGCGGGAGAGCAGTACTTC. The full variable domain, with the rest looked up from reference TRBV28 and TRBJ2-7, is DVKVTQSSRYLVKRTGEKVFLECVQDMDHENMFWYRQDPGLGLRLIYFSYDVKMKEKGDIPEGYSVSREKKERFSLILESASTNQTSMYLCASSTPGLAGEQYFGPGTRLTVT.

This clone was recorded once. V usage is TRBV16 and J usage is TRBJ1-2; the D gene is possibly TRBD1 (5 bases). Looked up from germline, CDR1 is KGHSY and CDR2 is FQNENV. The V end was cut by 4 bases, the J end by 1 base, with 10 bases between. This CDR3 comprises 14 residues. CDR3 sequence: CASSPSTVNYGYTF. The CDR3 DNA reads as TGTGCCAGCAGCCCCTCGACAGTTAACTATGGCTACACCTTC.

This clone showed up just once. This chain connects TRBV6-6 to TRBJ2-7; no clear D gene. The CDR3 is made up of 13 amino acids. Deletions cut 1 base from V and 6 bases from J, with 10 bases between. The V gene's germline CDR1 is MNHNY and CDR2 SVGAGI (reference sequence). CDR3 in amino acids: CASSYYGSGEQYF. The CDR3 coding sequence is TGTGCCAGCAGTTACTACGGTTCAGGCGAGCAGTACTTC.

This sequence joins TRBV28 and TRBJ2-7; 7 bases agree with TRBD2. The germline gives CDR1 MDHEN, CDR2 SYDVKM. The CDR3 loop spans 15 amino acids. The V and J ends lost 5 bases and 5 bases, in that order; junction bases with no gene match: 12. The CDR3 DNA follows: TGTGCCAGCAGTCTTTCTAGCGGCCCTAGGGACGAGCAGTACTTC. Its protein is CASSLSSGPRDEQYF. The full variable domain, in which reference TRBV28 and TRBJ2-7 provide the parts outside the CDR3, is DVKVTQSSRYLVKRTGEKVFLECVQDMDHENMFWYRQDPGLGLRLIYFSYDVKMKEKGDIPEGYSVSREKKERFSLILESASTNQTSMYLCASSLSSGPRDEQYFGPGTRLTVT.

This clone appeared a few times. This chain connects TRBV19 to TRBJ2-1; 8 bases fit TRBD2. CDR3 length: 16 residues. J lost 0 bases, V lost 4 bases, and 5 bases had no gene match. Germline V gene data show CDR1 as LNHDA and CDR2 as SQIVND (reference sequence). For the CDR3, the DNA is TGTGCCAGTAGTAATAGCGGGGCGAGCTCCTACAATGAGCAGTTCTTC. Translating gives CASSNSGASSYNEQFF.

This clone was observed a few times. This rearrangement joins TRBV5-6 to TRBJ2-3; D gene ambiguous. Trimming took off 3 bases at V and 7 bases at J, with 6 bases between the two ends. Germline-derived CDR1 and CDR2 are SGHDT and YYEEEE. The CDR3 consists of 11 residues. The CDR3 spells CASSSRHTQYF. CDR3 DNA sequence: TGTGCCAGCAGCTCTAGACATACGCAGTATTTT.

The chain links TRBV28 to TRBJ2-2; 7 bases map to TRBD2. Germline loops: CDR1 MDHEN, CDR2 SYDVKM. CDR3 size: 15 residues. V lost 3 bases and J lost 10; bases outside the gene matches: 11. The CDR3 spells CASSFPGLEEVELFF. CDR3 sequence (DNA): TGTGCCAGCAGTTTCCCCGGACTAGAGGAGGTGGAGCTGTTTTTT.

This rearrangement joins TRBV6-1 to TRBJ1-5; the D is unclear. The CDR3 runs to 15 residues. CDR1 and CDR2 (germline): MNHNS, SASEGT. Trimming stripped 0 bases from V and 3 bases from J, with 9 bases between. The chain's CDR3 is CASSEASSPNQPQHF. CDR3 coding DNA: TGTGCCAGCAGTGAAGCGTCCTCCCCCAATCAGCCCCAGCATTTT.

The gene calls are TRBV18 and TRBJ2-5; no reliable D call. Germline V gives CDR1 KGHSH, CDR2 LQKENI. V lost 5 bases, J lost 2 bases, and 12 bases lay in between. CDR3 length: 14 amino acids. CDR3 in amino acids: CASSKNSAQETQYF. The DNA for the CDR3 is TGTGCCAGCTCAAAGAATAGTGCGCAAGAGACCCAGTACTTC.

This clone was counted only a few times. The rearrangement uses TRBV4-1 and TRBJ1-2; 9 bases fit TRBD1. The V gene end was trimmed by 2 bases and the J gene end by 2 bases; junction bases not matched to a gene: 0. There are 14 residues in the CDR3. CDR1 is MGHRA, CDR2 YSYEKL, per germline. CDR3 amino acids: CASSQTGGNYGYTF. The DNA of the CDR3 is TGCGCCAGCAGCCAAACAGGGGGCAACTATGGCTACACCTTC.